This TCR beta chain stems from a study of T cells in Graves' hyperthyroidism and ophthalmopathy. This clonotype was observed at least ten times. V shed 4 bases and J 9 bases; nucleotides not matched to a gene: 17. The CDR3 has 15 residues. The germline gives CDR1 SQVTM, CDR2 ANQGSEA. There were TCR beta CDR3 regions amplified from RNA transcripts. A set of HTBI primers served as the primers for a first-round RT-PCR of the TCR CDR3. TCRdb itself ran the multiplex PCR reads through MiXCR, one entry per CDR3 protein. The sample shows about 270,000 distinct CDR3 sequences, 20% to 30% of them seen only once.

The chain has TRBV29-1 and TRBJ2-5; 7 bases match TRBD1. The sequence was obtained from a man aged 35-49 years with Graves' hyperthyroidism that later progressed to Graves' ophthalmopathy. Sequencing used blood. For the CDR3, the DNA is TGCAGCGTTGCCGCCGGGACAGCTCGAAATACGGCCCAGTACTTC. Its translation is CSVAAGTARNTAQYF.